This TCR beta chain was retrieved from a study of blood T cell repertoires in COVID-19. The CDR3 has 15 residues. V lost 2 bases to trimming and J lost 9 bases; unmatched junction nucleotides: 8. The germline gives CDR1 MNHEY, CDR2 SVGAGI. Clones were sequenced by immunoSEQ multiplex PCR, and TCRdb holds only the in-frame ones, with some missing. The profile shows about 300,000 clones, approximately 90% of them singletons. Sequencing was performed on peripheral blood. The chain carries TRBV6-5 and TRBJ1-2; 11 bases map to TRBD1. The source is a woman aged 30 to 39 with COVID-19, enrolled during active disease. Here the CDR3 DNA reads TGTGCCAGCAGTTACCAAGACGGGACAGGGGGGAGCTACACCTTC. Its translation is CASSYQDGTGGSYTF.